This T cell receptor (beta chain) was documented in a study of T-cell memory formation after mild COVID-19. Trimming cost V 8 bases and J 3 bases, with 17 bases left between them. The CDR3 spans 15 residues. From germline, CDR1 is MDHEN and CDR2 SYDVKM. In this sample, this clonotype turned up a few times. MiXCR, applied by TCRdb to the 5' RACE reads, yields one record per CDR3 protein. This sample has 400,000 or so distinct CDR3 sequences; roughly 20% occur once, and the top ten carry roughly 8%. This chain links TRBV28 with TRBJ1-5; D may be TRBD1 (5 bases). The origin of this receptor is an adult woman who had mild COVID-19 (a few samples of this study predate the infection). Cell type and time point are not known. Material: PBMCs or a T cell subset sorted from them (not recorded which). DNA for the CDR3: TGTGCCAGCCAAACCTCAGGGATTTCCAATCAGCCCCAGCATTTT. It codes for CASQTSGISNQPQHF.